Following are 23 T cell receptor beta chains from one sample sequenced in a study of a mutant IDH1 vaccine in newly diagnosed glioma. Sequencing was performed with immunoSEQ multiplex PCR; in TCRdb, only in-frame clones are kept and a portion is missing. This sample has around 64,000 clones, with more than 70% found just once. This sample's time point: baseline, week 1 (first vaccination visit). As to treatment: pre-vaccination baseline after standard-of-care therapy. The sample was peripheral blood mononuclear cells (PBMCs), taken from a glioma patient treated with radiotherapy, temozolomide or both. These receptors originate from a woman aged 18-29 years with glioma. Some clones in this sample may be carry-over from other donors' samples.

The V call is TRBV9, the J call TRBJ1-1; 7 positions agree with TRBD1. The CDR3 consists of 13 residues. The V gene's germline CDR1 is SGDLS and CDR2 YYNGEE. V was clipped by 0 bases and J by 4 bases; unmatched bases: 0. Here the CDR3 reads CASSVDRGTEAFF. CDR3 DNA: TGTGCCAGCAGCGTAGACAGGGGCACTGAAGCTTTCTTT.

This chain joins TRBV9 and TRBJ2-2; possible D gene TRBD1, 7 bases. The germline V gene encodes CDR1 SGDLS and CDR2 YYNGEE. Deletions cut 7 bases from V and 4 bases from J, with 23 bases between. This CDR3 spans 17 amino acids. CDR3 DNA: TGTGCCAGCGGGGGGCCTTGGACAGGAACTTCCACCGGGGAGCTGTTTTTT. Residues: CASGGPWTGTSTGELFF.

The genes are TRBV9 and TRBJ2-7, with TRBD1 matching 10 bases. CDR1 SGDLS and CDR2 YYNGEE come from the germline V gene. There are 14 residues in the CDR3. Germline trimming cut 2 bases from V and 4 bases from J; bases unmatched to any gene: 3. CDR3 protein: CASSVGTGDYEQYF. The CDR3 coding sequence is TGTGCCAGCAGCGTGGGGACAGGGGATTACGAGCAGTACTTC.

The gene calls are TRBV7-9 and TRBJ2-2; D is perhaps TRBD2 (6 bases). The CDR3 extends over 15 amino acids. CDR1 and CDR2 (germline): SEHNR, FQNEAQ (reference sequence). Between the trimmed V and J ends, which lost 6 bases and 5 bases, there was a span of 16 bases. The CDR3 region has the DNA TGTGCCAGCAGGACCCTAGGAGGGTGGACCGGGGAGCTGTTTTTT. It is translated as CASRTLGGWTGELFF.

This chain links TRBV5-6 with TRBJ1-2; perhaps TRBD1 as D (5 bases). The CDR3 consists of 14 residues. V was shortened by 0 bases and J by 2 bases, with 8 bases between the two germline ends. CDR1 is SGHDT and CDR2 is YYEEEE in the germline V gene. For the CDR3, the DNA is TGTGCCAGCAGCTTGGGGCCAGGGAACTATGGCTACACCTTC. The encoded protein is CASSLGPGNYGYTF. The variable domain in full, completed from reference TRBV5-6 and TRBJ1-2, reads DAGVTQSPTHLIKTRGQQVTLRCSPKSGHDTVSWYQQALGQGPQFIFQYYEEEERQRGNFPDRFSGHQFPNYSSELNVNALLLGDSALYLCASSLGPGNYGYTFGSGTRLTVV.

The J gene is TRBJ2-1, the V gene TRBV4-3; 12 positions match TRBD1. Unmatched junction bases numbered 7, after V lost 1 base and J lost 6 bases. The CDR3 sequence is 17 residues long. The germline CDR1 and CDR2 sequences are LGHNA and YSLEER. DNA of the CDR3: TGCGCCAGCAGCCAAGGTGAGGGACAGGGGGCGCGCAATGAGCAGTTCTTC. Translation gives CASSQGEGQGARNEQFF.

The gene calls are TRBV12-5 and TRBJ2-1; 7 bases agree with TRBD2. CDR3 length: 14 amino acids. V gave up 8 bases and J gave up 3 bases; unmatched junction bases: 7. Germline loops: CDR1 LGHNT, CDR2 FRNRAP. CDR3 in DNA: TGTGCTAGTACCGGGACTACTCACTACAATGAGCAGTTCTTC. Protein sequence: CASTGTTHYNEQFF.

This rearrangement joins TRBV5-6 to TRBJ1-1; D unresolved. The V gene lost 4 bases and the J gene lost 2 bases, with 12 bases spanning the gap. The CDR3 is 14 amino acids. Germline V gene data show CDR1 as SGHDT and CDR2 as YYEEEE. The CDR3 is CASSRTGVNTEAFF. The CDR3 coding sequence is TGTGCCAGCAGCCGGACTGGGGTTAACACTGAAGCTTTCTTT.

The chain carries TRBV19 and TRBJ1-2; 7 positions match TRBD1. CDR3 size: 14 residues. Germline V gene lookup returns CDR1 LNHDA and CDR2 SQIVND (reference sequence). V lost 10 bases, J lost 4 bases, and 12 bases stayed unmatched. The chain's CDR3 is CATGFHGQVYGYTF. CDR3 coding DNA: TGTGCCACCGGATTCCACGGACAGGTCTATGGCTACACCTTC.

The rearrangement links TRBV19 to TRBJ2-5, with D possibly being TRBD2 (5 bases). Trimming took 6 bases from V and 2 from J, leaving 19 bases between them. Germline V gene sequence: CDR1 LNHDA, CDR2 SQIVND (reference sequence). The CDR3 consists of 16 residues. CDR3 in DNA: TGTGCCAGTAGCCCCCGGTCCGGACTTGCTCAAGAGACCCAGTACTTC. This translates into CASSPRSGLAQETQYF.

The chain couples TRBV6-6 to TRBJ1-2, with D possibly matching TRBD1 (6 bases). V was trimmed by 6 bases and J by 3 bases, leaving 14 bases between them. The CDR3 totals 14 residues. Germline assignment: CDR1 MNHNY and CDR2 SVGAGI (reference sequence). The CDR3 loop is CASSPARGHYGYTF. CDR3 bases: TGTGCCAGCAGCCCCGCGCGGGGGCACTATGGCTACACCTTC.

The chain links TRBV5-6 to TRBJ1-6; TRBD1 aligns across 7 bases. CDR1 SGHDT and CDR2 YYEEEE come from the germline V gene. The CDR3 is 14 amino acids. V was clipped by 2 bases and J by 9 bases; unmatched bases: 5. DNA of the CDR3: TGTGCCAGCAGCTTAGGCAGGGGGATTTCACCCCTCCACTTT. This codes for CASSLGRGISPLHF.

V usage is TRBV9 and J usage is TRBJ2-7; 11 nucleotides agree with TRBD2. With 0 bases clipped from V and 5 bases from J, the junction kept 7 bases outside the gene matches. The CDR3 extends over 16 amino acids. Germline loops: CDR1 SGDLS, CDR2 YYNGEE. The CDR3 here is CASSVGVAGGNDEQYF. Here the CDR3 DNA reads TGTGCCAGCAGCGTAGGGGTAGCGGGGGGGAACGACGAGCAGTACTTC.

The rearrangement links TRBV5-1 to TRBJ1-1, with TRBD1 matching 9 bases. The V segment lost 4 bases and the J segment 5 bases; nucleotides outside the gene matches: 15. Germline assignment: CDR1 SGHRS and CDR2 YFSETQ. The CDR3 consists of 17 residues. The CDR3 sequence: CASSLRDRVAPTTEAFF. CDR3 nucleotides: TGCGCCAGCAGCCTCCGGGACAGGGTTGCCCCTACTACTGAAGCTTTCTTT.

V usage is TRBV7-2 and J usage is TRBJ2-6; D remains ambiguous. The CDR3 has 15 amino acids. Germline V gene sequence: CDR1 SGHTA, CDR2 FQGNSA. V was cut by 1 base and J by 3 bases, with 7 bases left in between. The CDR3 coding sequence is TGTGCCAGCAGCTTAGAGGGTATTGGGGCCAACGTCCTGACTTTC. Amino acids: CASSLEGIGANVLTF.

This clone turned up a few times. The chain recombines TRBV2 with TRBJ2-7; D is unclear. This CDR3 comprises 10 residues. The V end lost 6 bases, the J end lost 5 bases, and 5 bases lay between the germline ends. CDR1 is SNHLY, CDR2 FYNNEI, per germline. CDR3 region: CASRINEQYF. The CDR3 DNA follows: TGTGCCAGCAGGATAAACGAGCAGTACTTC.

This chain joins TRBV29-1 and TRBJ1-2, with 9 nucleotides matching TRBD1. Germline values: CDR1 SQVTM, CDR2 ANQGSEA. The CDR3 spans 14 residues. V was clipped by 7 bases and J by 4 bases; unmatched bases: 10. CDR3 sequence: CSAKLGQGIYGYTF. As DNA, the CDR3 is TGCAGCGCGAAACTGGGACAGGGAATCTATGGCTACACCTTC.

V is TRBV29-1 and J is TRBJ2-7, with a tentative D call TRBD1 (6 bases). The CDR3 has 13 residues. Trimming left V 4 bases short and J 7 bases short, with 17 bases between. Germline CDR1 reads SQVTM; CDR2 reads ANQGSEA. The CDR3 bases are TGCAGCGTTGCGGGACAATCGACGGGGGAGCAGTACTTC. Translating gives CSVAGQSTGEQYF.

The V call is TRBV5-4, the J call TRBJ2-6; D call uncertain. Trimming took off 1 base at V and 4 bases at J, with 9 bases between the two ends. CDR1 and CDR2 (germline): SGHNT, YYREEE (reference sequence). There are 15 residues in the CDR3. CDR3 DNA: TGTGCCAGCAGCTTGAGGGCTTCCGGGGCCAACGTCCTGACTTTC. This codes for CASSLRASGANVLTF.

The chain has TRBV9 and TRBJ2-3, with TRBD2 identical over 9 bases. This CDR3 has 17 amino acids. The ends lost 0 bases at V and 0 bases at J; junction bases unmatched: 5. From germline, CDR1 is SGDLS and CDR2 YYNGEE. CDR3 sequence (DNA): TGTGCCAGCAGCGTAGCCCAGCGGGGGGCAAGCACAGATACGCAGTATTTT. Translating it yields CASSVAQRGASTDTQYF.

A single count supports this clone. The genes are TRBV5-1 and TRBJ1-1; D not resolved. Germline V gene sequence: CDR1 SGHRS, CDR2 YFSETQ. CDR3 length: 15 residues. The V gene lost 0 bases and the J gene lost 0 bases, with 9 bases spanning the gap. CDR3 bases: TGCGCCAGCAGCTTGGCGATAGGGTTGAACACTGAAGCTTTCTTT. Translating gives CASSLAIGLNTEAFF.

The chain combines TRBV14 with TRBJ2-1; 11 bases match TRBD2. The J segment lost 0 bases and the V segment lost 4 bases, leaving 2 bases of the junction unmatched. Germline V lookup: CDR1 SGHDN, CDR2 FVKESK. The CDR3 is 16 amino acids. CDR3 nucleotide sequence: TGTGCCAGCAGCCTAGCGGGAGGGAGCTCCTACAATGAGCAGTTCTTC. Encoded protein: CASSLAGGSSYNEQFF.

In this sample, this clone turned up once. J is TRBJ2-7 and V is TRBV7-6; 13 nucleotides align to TRBD2. The germline V gene has CDR1 SGHVS and CDR2 FNYEAQ. V trimming: 9 bases; J trimming: 4 bases; junction bases outside the gene matches: 9. The CDR3 runs 15 residues. The CDR3 coding sequence is TGTGCCAGTAGTCTGACTAGCGGGGGGTCTTACGAGCAGTACTTC. Amino acid sequence: CASSLTSGGSYEQYF.